One sample yielded the 24 T cell receptor beta chains listed below, sequenced in a study of T cells in narcolepsy. Clones were read by immunoSEQ multiplex PCR, and TCRdb kept only the in-frame ones, dropping some. The sample consists of tens of thousands of clones, around 74% of them appearing once. Source material: memory (CD45RA-) CD4+ T cells from blood. The receptors were sampled from a human donor in good health.

The rearrangement links TRBV6-1 to TRBJ2-2, with D possibly TRBD1 on 6 matching bases. This CDR3 spans 15 amino acids. Looked up from germline, CDR1 is MNHNS and CDR2 is SASEGT. Trimming took off 7 bases at V and 2 bases at J, with 14 bases between the two ends. CDR3 sequence reads: CASKDSPRNTGELFF. CDR3 nucleotide sequence: TGTGCCAGCAAGGACAGCCCTCGCAACACCGGGGAGCTGTTTTTT.

The chain carries TRBV9 and TRBJ1-4; 8 nucleotides line up with TRBD1. J gave up 5 bases and V 4 bases, and 7 bases lay outside the gene matches. From germline, CDR1 is SGDLS and CDR2 YYNGEE. The CDR3 extends over 15 amino acids. CDR3 nucleotide sequence: TGTGCCAGCAGCCCGGGACAGGCCCAAAATGAAAAACTGTTTTTT. Translating it yields CASSPGQAQNEKLFF.

This chain links TRBV18 with TRBJ2-5; the D is unclear. The CDR3 length is 13 residues. Germline V lookup: CDR1 KGHSH, CDR2 LQKENI. V was cut by 3 bases and J by 1 base, with 6 bases left in between. The DNA of the CDR3 is TGTGCCAGCTCACCGGCCCTCCAAGAGACCCAGTACTTC. Its translation: CASSPALQETQYF.

The chain is built from TRBV7-9 and TRBJ1-3, with TRBD1 as a possible D gene (6 bases). The CDR3 has 16 residues. Germline loops: CDR1 SEHNR, CDR2 FQNEAQ (reference sequence). Trimming took 1 base from V and 2 from J, leaving 12 bases between them. Written as DNA, the CDR3 is TGTGCCAGCAGCTTAGATTGGACAGTAACTGGAAACACCATATATTTT. Its protein is CASSLDWTVTGNTIYF.

The chain uses TRBV5-5 and TRBJ1-3; D gene unclear. The CDR3 loop spans 15 amino acids. Germline V gene data show CDR1 as SGHKS and CDR2 as YYEKEE (reference sequence). The V end lost 4 bases, the J end lost 2 bases, and 13 bases lay between the germline ends. CDR3 coding DNA: TGTGCCAGCAGCCGAGGACCCAGCCCTGGAAACACCATATATTTT. This gives the protein CASSRGPSPGNTIYF.

The chain carries TRBV28 and TRBJ1-2, with no clear D. CDR3 length: 11 amino acids. The V gene lost 5 bases and the J gene lost 4 bases, with 5 bases spanning the gap. CDR1 MDHEN and CDR2 SYDVKM come from the germline V gene. The CDR3 loop is CASSRTYGYTF. In DNA, the CDR3 is TGTGCCAGCAGTCGAACCTATGGCTACACCTTC.

In its sample, this clone was seen a few times. The chain carries TRBV10-3 and TRBJ2-1; D possibly corresponds to TRBD1 (6 bases). Trimming removed 6 bases at V and 7 bases at J, with 13 bases between. Germline-derived CDR1 and CDR2 are ENHRY and SYGVKD. CDR3 length: 13 residues. This CDR3 reads CAIRRSTGNEQFF. CDR3 nucleotide sequence: TGTGCCATCAGGAGGAGTACAGGGAATGAGCAGTTCTTC.

V is TRBV9 and J is TRBJ1-4; unclear D gene. CDR3 size: 15 residues. Trimming left V 4 bases short and J 7 bases short, with 17 bases between. Germline-derived CDR1 and CDR2 are SGDLS and YYNGEE. The CDR3 coding sequence is TGTGCCAGCAGCAGCCGGGAAGGTCGCAGTGAAAAACTGTTTTTT. Its protein product is CASSSREGRSEKLFF.

The rearrangement links TRBV5-4 to TRBJ2-3; 7 nucleotides align to TRBD1. The CDR3 is made up of 14 amino acids. V lost 5 bases to trimming and J lost 5 bases; unmatched junction nucleotides: 8. Germline V CDR1 and CDR2: SGHNT, YYREEE (reference sequence). The CDR3 DNA sequence: TGTGCCAGCAGTCCACGACAGGGCGAAGATACGCAGTATTTT. The encoded protein is CASSPRQGEDTQYF.

V gene TRBV10-2 combines with J gene TRBJ2-7, with TRBD1 matching 8 bases. The CDR3 spans 17 residues. Looked up from germline, CDR1 is WSHSY and CDR2 is SAAADI. The trim removed 5 bases at V and 2 bases at J, leaving 14 bases unmatched. Here the CDR3 DNA reads TGCGCCAGCAGTCCGGGGCAGGGGGCGAATTCAGCCTACGAGCAGTACTTC. Translated, it gives CASSPGQGANSAYEQYF.

The rearrangement joins TRBV28 to TRBJ1-2; weak D call: TRBD1 (6 bases). Trimming took 5 bases from V and 4 from J, leaving 14 bases between them. CDR1 is MDHEN and CDR2 is SYDVKM in the germline V gene. The CDR3 has 14 residues. This CDR3 reads CASSPGGGTYGYTF. The DNA for the CDR3 is TGTGCCAGCAGTCCAGGAGGGGGAACCTATGGCTACACCTTC.

This chain connects TRBV7-2 to TRBJ2-7; D is undetermined. The CDR3 runs to 12 residues. The germline V gene has CDR1 SGHTA and CDR2 FQGNSA. The ends were cut back, 2 bases at V and 2 bases at J, with 4 bases in the middle. The CDR3 DNA sequence: TGTGCCAGCAGCTTAAGTACCTACGAGCAGTACTTC. Translating gives CASSLSTYEQYF.

CDR3 sequence: CASSFNPGTPNEKLFF. CDR3 nucleotide sequence: TGTGCCAGTAGTTTTAACCCCGGGACACCTAATGAAAAACTGTTTTTT. This chain joins TRBV19 and TRBJ1-4; maybe TRBD1 (6 bases). V was pared by 5 bases and J by 3 bases, with 16 bases between. Germline V lookup: CDR1 LNHDA, CDR2 SQIVND (reference sequence). This CDR3 is 16 amino acids long.

This clone was seen a few times. This rearrangement joins TRBV6-5 to TRBJ2-3; D is ambiguous. The CDR3 is made up of 14 amino acids. Germline V gene sequence: CDR1 MNHEY, CDR2 SVGAGI. V was clipped by 6 bases and J by 0 bases, with 10 bases between them. CDR3 DNA sequence: TGTGCCAGCAGATTGGTGTCTAGCACAGATACGCAGTATTTT. Residues: CASRLVSSTDTQYF.

This rearrangement joins TRBV6-5 to TRBJ1-3; TRBD1 matches at 7 bases. V shed 6 bases and J 2 bases; nucleotides not matched to a gene: 4. Germline V gene lookup returns CDR1 MNHEY and CDR2 SVGAGI. This CDR3 spans 14 amino acids. CDR3 bases: TGTGCCAGCAGATTCAGGGGGGCTGGAAACACCATATATTTT. Protein sequence: CASRFRGAGNTIYF.

J is TRBJ2-7 and V is TRBV9; D is possibly TRBD2 (5 bases). Trimming left V 0 bases short and J 1 base short, with 8 bases between. The CDR3 covers 14 residues. In germline, CDR1 is SGDLS, CDR2 YYNGEE. This CDR3 is CASSVDAGSYEQYF. For the CDR3, the DNA is TGTGCCAGCAGCGTAGATGCGGGTTCCTACGAGCAGTACTTC.

The rearrangement links TRBV11-3 to TRBJ2-5; TRBD1 agrees at 10 bases. CDR3 length equals 16 residues. From germline, CDR1 is SGHNT and CDR2 YENEEA. With V trimmed by 3 bases and J by 1 base, 5 bases remained unmatched. CDR3 nucleotides: TGTGCCAGCAGCTTGGGGGGACAGGGGCGCCAAGAGACCCAGTACTTC. Protein product: CASSLGGQGRQETQYF.

In the case of this clone: The junction departs from the called germline gene at one end, perhaps through a read error. This chain uses TRBV7-7 with TRBJ2-5, with 15 bases matching TRBD2. The CDR3 consists of 16 residues. Germline V CDR1 and CDR2: SSHAT, FNYEAQ (reference sequence). The CDR3 nucleotides read TGTGCTAGCAGCTTCGGACTAGCGGGAGGGCGAGAGACCCAGTACTTC. This sequence encodes CASSFGLAGGRETQYF. Full variable domain (rest looked up from reference TRBV7-7 and TRBJ2-5): GAGVSQSPRYKVTKRGQDVTLRCDPISSHATLYWYQQALGQGPEFLTYFNYEAQPDKSGLPSDRFSAERPEGSISTLTIQRTEQRDSAMYRCASSFGLAGGRETQYFGPGTRLLVL.

The V and J genes are TRBV5-6 and TRBJ2-7; TRBD2 aligns across 9 bases. The CDR3 consists of 16 residues. Germline V lookup: CDR1 SGHDT, CDR2 YYEEEE. Losses at the gene ends were 0 bases for V and 3 bases for J; bases not matched to a gene: 7. Here the CDR3 reads CASSLAWSAGGYEQYF. The CDR3 coding sequence is TGTGCCAGCAGCTTGGCCTGGTCAGCGGGGGGCTACGAGCAGTACTTC.

CDR3 amino acids: CASSLDAGNYGYTF. The CDR3 DNA follows: TGTGCCAGCAGCTTAGATGCAGGGAACTATGGCTACACCTTC. The V gene is TRBV7-8, the J gene TRBJ1-2, with TRBD1 as a possible D gene (5 bases). The CDR3 consists of 14 residues. V was trimmed by 1 base and J by 2 bases, leaving 8 bases between them. Germline V CDR1 and CDR2: SGHVS, FQNEAQ.

CDR3 nucleotide sequence: TGTGCCAGCAGCGGGCCGGGACAGCCAACCTACGAGCAGTACTTC. It specifies CASSGPGQPTYEQYF. The chain joins TRBV5-6 to TRBJ2-7, with 7 bases identical to TRBD1. Germline V CDR1 and CDR2: SGHDT, YYEEEE. With 4 bases clipped from V and 2 bases from J, the junction kept 9 bases outside the gene matches. The CDR3 is made up of 15 amino acids.

This rearrangement joins TRBV25-1 to TRBJ1-4, with D perhaps matching TRBD1 (5 bases). V was cut by 3 bases and J by 3 bases, with 14 bases left in between. This CDR3 region has 16 residues. Germline V gives CDR1 MGHDK, CDR2 SYGVNS. The CDR3 DNA reads TGTGCCAGCAGTGAGTTCCAGGGTTTGTCTAATGAAAAACTGTTTTTT. The encoded protein is CASSEFQGLSNEKLFF. Full variable domain (outside the CDR3, taken from reference TRBV25-1 and TRBJ1-4): EADIYQTPRYLVIGTGKKITLECSQTMGHDKMYWYQQDPGMELHLIHYSYGVNSTEKGDLSSESTVSRIRTEHFPLTLESARPSHTSQYLCASSEFQGLSNEKLFFGSGTQLSVL.

The V gene is TRBV15, the J gene TRBJ2-1, with 7 bases lining up with TRBD1. Germline CDR1 is LNHNV and CDR2 is YYDKDF (reference sequence). This CDR3 spans 12 amino acids. V lost 2 bases to trimming and J lost 10 bases; unmatched junction nucleotides: 2. In nucleotides, the CDR3 is TGTGCCACCAGCAGACCCAGGGGGGAGCAGTTCTTC. Its protein product is CATSRPRGEQFF.

This clone was observed a few times. This chain uses TRBV6-1 with TRBJ2-5; no reliable D call. CDR3 length: 12 amino acids. Germline-derived CDR1 and CDR2 are MNHNS and SASEGT. Trimming shortened V by 7 bases and J by 4 bases, and 10 bases separated the two germline ends. In nucleotides, the CDR3 is TGTGCCAGCACTGGGGTGGGAGAGACCCAGTACTTC. Its protein product is CASTGVGETQYF.